These 9 T cell receptor beta chains were all obtained from the same sample, sequenced in a study of T cells in Graves' hyperthyroidism and ophthalmopathy. TCR beta CDR3 sequences were amplified from RNA transcripts. The TCR CDR3 was amplified in a first-round RT-PCR using the HTBI primer set. TCRdb recomputed calls from the multiplex PCR reads with MiXCR, one row per CDR3 protein. The data contain 700,000 or so distinct CDR3 sequences, more than 14% of them singletons. The sample taken for sequencing was blood. Every receptor here comes from a woman in her forties or fifties with Graves' ophthalmopathy.

V gene TRBV9 combines with J gene TRBJ2-7; 7 bases are a match to TRBD1. The CDR3 covers 14 residues. Germline V gives CDR1 SGDLS, CDR2 YYNGEE. Trimming removed 4 bases from V and 5 bases from J; junction bases left unmatched: 9. DNA of the CDR3: TGTGCCAGCAGCCCCGAACAGGGGTTCGACGAGCAGTACTTC. Its translation: CASSPEQGFDEQYF.

CDR3 DNA sequence: TGCAGCGTTCATGGACAGGGGAACACTGAAGCTTTCTTT. Translation: CSVHGQGNTEAFF. The J gene is TRBJ1-1, the V gene TRBV29-1, with 8 bases identical to TRBD1. CDR1 and CDR2 (germline): SQVTM, ANQGSEA. This CDR3 has 13 amino acids. V gave up 5 bases and J gave up 1 base; unmatched junction bases: 3.

This clonotype was seen repeatedly, ten times or more. The rearrangement links TRBV27 to TRBJ2-7; tentative D call: TRBD2 (5 bases). CDR3 length equals 16 residues. Trimming left V 5 bases short and J 0 bases short, with 17 bases between. The germline CDR1 and CDR2 sequences are MNHEY and SMNVEV (reference sequence). CDR3 nucleotide sequence: TGTGCCAGCAGTCCTCGGGGTTGGAGTAGCTCCTACGAGCAGTACTTC. The encoded protein is CASSPRGWSSSYEQYF.

This clonotype was recorded many times. The genes are TRBV20-1 and TRBJ2-7; D unresolved. The CDR3 is made up of 14 amino acids. V lost 0 bases and J 0 bases, leaving 9 bases between the germline ends. Germline V gene lookup returns CDR1 DFQATT and CDR2 SNEGSKA (reference sequence). This CDR3 is CSAREGSFSYEQYF. CDR3 DNA: TGCAGTGCTAGAGAAGGGTCCTTCTCCTACGAGCAGTACTTC.

The chain recombines TRBV28 with TRBJ2-5, with a possible D match to TRBD2 (5 bases). V lost 3 bases and J 2 bases, leaving 13 bases between the germline ends. The length of the CDR3 is 15 residues. Germline V lookup: CDR1 MDHEN, CDR2 SYDVKM. CDR3 loop: CASSLGPSPQETQYF. The CDR3, as DNA: TGTGCCAGCAGTTTGGGCCCTAGCCCGCAAGAGACCCAGTACTTC.

The chain combines TRBV5-1 with TRBJ2-1; D unresolved. Trimming left V 3 bases short and J 9 bases short, with 13 bases between. Per germline, CDR1 SGHRS and CDR2 YFSETQ. The CDR3 has 13 residues. CDR3 loop: CASSSASSGEQFF. The CDR3 coding sequence is TGCGCCAGCAGCTCTGCCTCCAGTGGTGAGCAGTTCTTC.

The chain recombines TRBV25-1 with TRBJ2-7, with D possibly being TRBD2 (6 bases). V lost 6 bases and J 6 bases, leaving 12 bases between the germline ends. From germline, CDR1 is MGHDK and CDR2 SYGVNS. There are 12 residues in the CDR3. The CDR3 bases are TGTGCCAGCAGGCGGGACCCTTTCGAGCAGTACTTC. Residues: CASRRDPFEQYF.

At least ten counts were recorded for this clonotype. V gene TRBV5-1 combines with J gene TRBJ2-1; 11 bases match TRBD2. Germline V CDR1 and CDR2: SGHRS, YFSETQ. This CDR3 contains 16 residues. V shed 4 bases and J 7 bases; nucleotides not matched to a gene: 10. The CDR3 spells CASSRITSGSGNEQFF. For the CDR3, the DNA is TGCGCCAGCAGCCGAATCACTAGCGGGAGTGGGAATGAGCAGTTCTTC.

This clonotype was counted at least ten times. The chain recombines TRBV7-2 with TRBJ1-2; TRBD1 agrees at 12 bases. CDR1 and CDR2 (germline): SGHTA, FQGNSA. CDR3 length: 15 amino acids. The V gene end was trimmed by 4 bases and the J gene end by 1 base; junction bases not matched to a gene: 1. The CDR3 sequence: CASSWDRGLNYGYTF. The CDR3 DNA is TGTGCCAGCAGCTGGGACAGGGGGCTTAACTATGGCTACACCTTC.